The rows below give T cell receptor beta chains drawn from one sample of a study of blood T cell repertoires in COVID-19. Some clones are missing from TCRdb's copy, which holds only in-frame ones; the method was immunoSEQ multiplex PCR. The data contain a few hundred thousand clones, around 90% of them seen just once; the ten biggest clones take up roughly 1.7%. Sample: PBMCs or T cells enriched from blood (not recorded which). These receptor sequences come from a woman in her forties or fifties who had recovered from COVID-19. The CDR3 runs from the conserved cysteine through the conserved F or W. The order of the fields is clone size, D gene, V gene, J gene, CDR3 protein, CDR3 DNA. The D gene is left open where the match is weak. Expanded clones get a size class; other rows say once, few or many, or leave the size out.

size: .; D: TRBD1; V: TRBV24-1; J: TRBJ2-1; CDR3: CATGTGRNEQFF; DNA: TGTGCCACCGGGACAGGGCGCAATGAGCAGTTCTTC
size: .; D: .; V: TRBV9; J: TRBJ2-2; CDR3: CASSVGLKGVNTGELFF; DNA: TGTGCCAGCAGCGTAGGGCTCAAGGGAGTGAACACCGGGGAGCTGTTTTTT
size: once; D: .; V: TRBV11-2; J: TRBJ2-4; CDR3: CASSGLRQEKNIQYF; DNA: TGTGCCAGCAGTGGCTTGAGACAGGAGAAAAACATTCAGTACTTC
size: .; D: TRBD2; V: TRBV5-1; J: TRBJ2-3; CDR3: CASSLIFIPGTSGTDTQYF; DNA: TGCGCCAGCAGCTTAATCTTTATCCCCGGGACTAGCGGCACAGATACGCAGTATTTT
size: .; D: .; V: TRBV5-1; J: TRBJ2-1; CDR3: CASSLAIGGYSYNEQFF; DNA: TGCGCCAGCAGCTTGGCTATTGGCGGGTACTCCTACAATGAGCAGTTCTTC
size: once; D: .; V: TRBV7-2; J: TRBJ2-6; CDR3: CASSSSGGLFSGANVLTF; DNA: TGTGCCAGCAGCTCTTCCGGGGGATTATTCTCTGGGGCCAACGTCCTGACTTTC
size: .; D: .; V: TRBV29-1; J: TRBJ2-7; CDR3: CSASTGWNVNYEQYF; DNA: TGCAGCGCCTCGACAGGCTGGAACGTCAACTACGAGCAGTACTTC
size: .; D: .; V: TRBV5-6; J: TRBJ2-6; CDR3: CASSSDPTRANVLTF; DNA: TGTGCCAGCAGCTCGGACCCGACTAGGGCCAACGTCCTGACTTTC
size: few; D: TRBD2; V: TRBV9; J: TRBJ2-7; CDR3: CASSSMPAGAAYEQYF; DNA: TGTGCCAGCAGCTCCATGCCGGCGGGAGCAGCCTACGAGCAGTACTTC
size: .; D: TRBD1; V: TRBV6-5; J: TRBJ1-4; CDR3: CASSKDRAVDEKLFF; DNA: TGTGCCAGCAGTAAGGACAGGGCTGTAGATGAAAAACTGTTTTTT
size: .; D: .; V: TRBV19; J: TRBJ2-1; CDR3: CASSNRRSDYNEQFF; DNA: TGTGCCAGTAGCAACAGACGATCAGATTACAATGAGCAGTTCTTC
size: .; D: TRBD1; V: TRBV5-1; J: TRBJ1-1; CDR3: CASRSDRADTEAFF; DNA: TGCGCCAGCAGGTCAGACAGGGCGGACACTGAAGCTTTCTTT
size: .; D: .; V: TRBV5-6; J: TRBJ1-3; CDR3: CASSRHRTAGNTIYF; DNA: TGTGCCAGCAGCCGCCACCGGACAGCCGGAAACACCATATATTTT
size: once; D: TRBD1; V: TRBV7-2; J: TRBJ1-1; CDR3: CASSLAGTGGSFF; DNA: TGTGCCAGCAGCTTAGCCGGGACAGGGGGATCTTTCTTT
size: .; D: .; V: TRBV6-2/TRBV6-3; J: TRBJ2-6; CDR3: CASSPDRYISGANVLTF; DNA: TGTGCCAGCAGCCCTGACAGGTATATCTCTGGGGCCAACGTCCTGACTTTC
size: .; D: .; V: TRBV12-3/TRBV12-4; J: TRBJ2-1; CDR3: CASSPGGANEQFF; DNA: TGTGCCAGCAGTCCAGGAGGGGCCAATGAGCAGTTCTTC
size: .; D: .; V: TRBV9; J: TRBJ2-3; CDR3: CASSVAAGLTDTQYF; DNA: TGTGCCAGCAGCGTAGCGGCGGGGCTCACAGATACGCAGTATTTT
size: .; D: TRBD1; V: TRBV5-6; J: TRBJ1-1; CDR3: CASGQGQVTEAFF; DNA: TGTGCCAGCGGACAGGGACAGGTTACTGAAGCTTTCTTT
size: .; D: .; V: TRBV28; J: TRBJ2-3; CDR3: CASSHSVSLTDTQYF; DNA: TGTGCCAGCAGCCATAGCGTTTCCCTCACAGATACGCAGTATTTT
size: .; D: TRBD1; V: TRBV5-1; J: TRBJ2-1; CDR3: CASAVIGQGSNEQFF; DNA: TGCGCCAGCGCGGTTATAGGACAGGGAAGCAATGAGCAGTTCTTC
size: .; D: .; V: TRBV4-1; J: TRBJ1-1; CDR3: CASSQEPGVGTEAFF; DNA: TGCGCCAGCAGCCAAGAGCCGGGTGTTGGCACTGAAGCTTTCTTT
size: .; D: .; V: TRBV5-1; J: TRBJ2-3; CDR3: CASSLEGQYTDTQYF; DNA: TGCGCCAGCAGCTTGGAGGGACAATATACAGATACGCAGTATTTT
size: .; D: TRBD1; V: TRBV5-5; J: TRBJ1-4; CDR3: CASSLVGGAYEKLFF; DNA: TGTGCCAGCAGCTTGGTAGGGGGCGCGTATGAAAAACTGTTTTTT
size: .; D: .; V: TRBV7-8; J: TRBJ2-2; CDR3: CASSLDQLGVRAGELFF; DNA: TGTGCCAGCAGCTTAGATCAACTTGGGGTGCGGGCCGGGGAGCTGTTTTTT
size: .; D: .; V: TRBV7-9; J: TRBJ1-3; CDR3: CASSLDRVVSGNTIYF; DNA: TGTGCCAGCAGCTTAGATAGAGTTGTCTCTGGAAACACCATATATTTT
size: .; D: .; V: TRBV28; J: TRBJ1-3; CDR3: CASRPLEDTNTIYF; DNA: TGTGCCAGCAGACCGTTGGAGGATACAAACACCATATATTTT
size: .; D: .; V: TRBV5-4; J: TRBJ2-2; CDR3: CASSLDRGLTGELFF; DNA: TGTGCCAGCAGCTTGGACAGGGGACTCACCGGGGAGCTGTTTTTT
size: .; D: .; V: TRBV4-1; J: TRBJ2-1; CDR3: CASSQTAANNEQFF; DNA: TGCGCCAGCAGCCAAACCGCGGCCAACAATGAGCAGTTCTTC
size: .; D: .; V: TRBV11-2; J: TRBJ2-3; CDR3: CASSPPPGDTQYF; DNA: TGTGCCAGCAGCCCGCCCCCAGGGGATACGCAGTATTTT
size: .; D: .; V: TRBV9; J: TRBJ2-1; CDR3: CASSVDGGIHNEQFF; DNA: TGTGCCAGCAGCGTAGACGGCGGAATCCACAATGAGCAGTTCTTC
size: .; D: .; V: TRBV7-8; J: TRBJ1-5; CDR3: CASSFFGQPQHF; DNA: TGTGCCAGCAGCTTTTTCGGTCAGCCCCAGCATTTT
size: .; D: .; V: TRBV3-1/TRBV3-2; J: TRBJ2-3; CDR3: CASSQRSGYTDTQYF; DNA: TGTGCCAGCAGCCAGAGAAGCGGGTACACAGATACGCAGTATTTT
size: few; D: .; V: TRBV20-1; J: TRBJ1-2; CDR3: CSASEIGRGLNYGYTF; DNA: TGCAGTGCTAGTGAGATCGGTAGGGGGTTAAACTATGGCTACACCTTC
size: .; D: .; V: TRBV21-1; J: TRBJ1-4; CDR3: CASSKVETGSTFLGATNEKLFF; DNA: TGTGCCAGCAGCAAAGTGGAAACAGGGAGTACATTTTTAGGTGCAACTAATGAAAAACTGTTTTTT
size: .; D: TRBD2; V: TRBV7-2; J: TRBJ2-1; CDR3: CASSPTSGAGPNEQFF; DNA: TGTGCCAGCAGCCCTACCAGCGGGGCCGGGCCCAATGAGCAGTTCTTC
size: .; D: .; V: TRBV21-1; J: TRBJ2-7; CDR3: CASSQGQGNYEQYF; DNA: TGTGCCAGCAGCCAGGGACAGGGAAACTACGAGCAGTACTTC
size: few; D: TRBD2; V: TRBV27; J: TRBJ2-2; CDR3: CASSPSGRGTGELFF; DNA: TGTGCCAGCAGTCCTAGCGGGAGAGGCACCGGGGAGCTGTTTTTT
size: once; D: TRBD2; V: TRBV28; J: TRBJ2-1; CDR3: CASRAGTSGPDRPLNEQFF; DNA: TGTGCCAGCAGGGCCGGGACTAGCGGACCGGATCGGCCCCTGAATGAGCAGTTCTTC
size: once; D: .; V: TRBV19; J: TRBJ2-2; CDR3: CASSTASNTGELFF; DNA: TGTGCCAGTAGTACCGCCAGTAACACCGGGGAGCTGTTTTTT
size: .; D: .; V: TRBV7-9; J: TRBJ2-1; CDR3: CASSLSLPNEQFF; DNA: TGTGCCAGCAGCTTATCTCTTCCTAATGAGCAGTTCTTC
size: .; D: .; V: TRBV3-1/TRBV3-2; J: TRBJ2-1; CDR3: CASSHQGNEQFF; DNA: TGTGCCAGCAGCCATCAGGGTAATGAGCAGTTCTTC
size: once; D: .; V: TRBV27; J: TRBJ1-1; CDR3: CARYGVNTEAFF; DNA: TGTGCCAGGTACGGGGTGAACACTGAAGCTTTCTTT
size: .; D: .; V: TRBV18; J: TRBJ2-5; CDR3: CASSPFAGMEGETQYF; DNA: TGTGCCAGCTCACCTTTTGCGGGTATGGAGGGAGAGACCCAGTACTTC
size: .; D: .; V: TRBV7-7; J: TRBJ2-1; CDR3: CASSLVVSGRTDNEQFF; DNA: TGTGCTAGCAGCTTAGTCGTTTCAGGCCGAACTGATAATGAGCAGTTCTTC
size: .; D: TRBD2; V: TRBV5-1; J: TRBJ2-1; CDR3: CASSVGSGRAGFYNEQFF; DNA: TGCGCCAGCAGCGTGGGTAGCGGGAGAGCGGGGTTCTACAATGAGCAGTTCTTC
size: .; D: TRBD2; V: TRBV9; J: TRBJ2-2; CDR3: CASSEQAGVFTGELFF; DNA: TGTGCCAGCAGCGAACAAGCGGGAGTCTTTACCGGGGAGCTGTTTTTT
size: .; D: .; V: TRBV7-6; J: TRBJ1-1; CDR3: CASSFVGGGTEAFF; DNA: TGTGCCAGCAGCTTCGTCGGGGGAGGCACTGAAGCTTTCTTT
size: .; D: .; V: TRBV5-1; J: TRBJ1-1; CDR3: CASSLTDSYPLGTEAFF; DNA: TGCGCCAGCAGCTTGACGGACAGCTACCCGCTCGGCACTGAAGCTTTCTTT
size: .; D: .; V: TRBV18; J: TRBJ2-3; CDR3: CASSPEREDTQYF; DNA: TGTGCCAGCTCACCAGAAAGAGAAGATACGCAGTATTTT
size: few; D: .; V: TRBV28; J: TRBJ2-3; CDR3: CASSRDTDTQYF; DNA: TGTGCCAGCAGTAGAGACACAGATACGCAGTATTTT
size: .; D: TRBD2; V: TRBV2; J: TRBJ2-7; CDR3: CASSAQREGLEQYF; DNA: TGTGCCAGCAGTGCTCAGCGGGAGGGGCTCGAGCAGTACTTC
size: .; D: TRBD2; V: TRBV19; J: TRBJ2-2; CDR3: CASSRLAGELFF; DNA: TGTGCCAGTAGTAGACTAGCTGGGGAGCTGTTTTTT
size: .; D: TRBD2; V: TRBV10-3; J: TRBJ2-3; CDR3: CAISDLGGLAGNTQYF; DNA: TGTGCCATCAGTGATCTCGGGGGACTAGCGGGAAATACGCAGTATTTT